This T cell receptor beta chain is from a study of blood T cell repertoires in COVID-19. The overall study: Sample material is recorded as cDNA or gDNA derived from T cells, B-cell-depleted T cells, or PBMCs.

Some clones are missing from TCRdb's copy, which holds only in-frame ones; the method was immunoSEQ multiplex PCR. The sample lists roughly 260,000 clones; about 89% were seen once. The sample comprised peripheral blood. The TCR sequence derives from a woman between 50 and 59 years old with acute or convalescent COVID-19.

The CDR3 bases are TGTGCCAGCATTCTCACAGGGGGCGGTCAGCCCCAGCATTTT. Amino acids: CASILTGGGQPQHF. The chain joins TRBV28 to TRBJ1-5; 9 nucleotides agree with TRBD1. CDR3 length: 14 residues. V lost 7 bases, J lost 6 bases, and 7 bases stayed unmatched. Germline V lookup: CDR1 MDHEN, CDR2 SYDVKM.